A selection of T cell receptor beta chains follows, all from one sample in a study of monozygotic twins with inflammatory bowel disease. With the 5' RACE reads reprocessed, TCRdb shows one record per CDR3 protein and no DNA. The listing records nearly 450,000 distinct CDR3 sequences. Sequencing was carried out using blood. The origin of the receptors is a human donor with ulcerative colitis or Crohn's disease, or a healthy co-twin of an affected twin (not recorded which). Each CDR3 is given with its conserved first and last residue. Each record gives: V gene, J gene, CDR3 protein.

TRBV29-1	TRBJ1-1	CSVAEGTMNTEAFF
TRBV28	TRBJ2-3	CASSSLGDTQYF
TRBV6-2/TRBV6-3	TRBJ1-5	CASSYSQGSNQPQHF
TRBV4-2	TRBJ2-1	CASSQEPGLARLNEQFF
TRBV5-1	TRBJ2-7	CASSPPYPGREQYF
TRBV5-1	TRBJ2-5	CASRAGGSQETQYF
TRBV20-1	TRBJ1-1	CSARAPSAHSF
TRBV4-1	TRBJ2-7	CASSQVGGSYEQYF
TRBV4-1	TRBJ2-1	CASSQVTLGDEQFF
TRBV12-3/TRBV12-4	TRBJ2-1	CASSFGASSYNEQFF
TRBV7-2	TRBJ1-3	CASSFGQVGNTIYF
TRBV7-8	TRBJ1-5	CASSDLSGGVPQHF
TRBV7-9	TRBJ2-7	CASSRPLQPRYEQYF
TRBV29-1	TRBJ1-3	CSVLSRDTIYF
TRBV21-1	TRBJ2-3	CASSPKGGSTDTQYF
TRBV29-1	TRBJ2-5	CSVPGRQETQYF
TRBV27	TRBJ1-2	CASSTTGPYGYTF
TRBV7-2	TRBJ2-1	CASSFGFYNEQFF
TRBV19	TRBJ1-1	CASSAQGGATEAFF
TRBV15	TRBJ1-2	CATSTRDRNYGYTF